Presented here are 29 T cell receptor beta chains from one specimen sequenced in a study of shared clonotypes between healthy human individuals. Measured with immunoSEQ multiplex PCR; TCRdb has only the in-frame clones, and not every one. The sample holds approximately 940,000 clones, approximately 76% seen once. The sequenced material came from memory CD4+ T cells sorted from blood. Indicated subset: CD45RA-negative fraction. Every receptor here comes from a man between 18 and 29 years old in good health.

This rearrangement joins TRBV6-1 to TRBJ2-7; 9 positions agree with TRBD2. V was pared by 0 bases and J by 4 bases, with 13 bases of the junction left unmatched. The germline gives CDR1 MNHNS, CDR2 SASEGT. The CDR3 covers 18 residues. The CDR3 region is CASSEAGAVSGRFYEQYF. CDR3 sequence (DNA): TGTGCCAGCAGTGAAGCGGGGGCGGTTAGCGGGAGATTTTACGAGCAGTACTTC.

The chain is built from TRBV7-9 and TRBJ1-1, with D possibly matching TRBD1 (5 bases). This CDR3 is 15 amino acids long. Looked up from germline, CDR1 is SEHNR and CDR2 is FQNEAQ (reference sequence). V lost 0 bases to trimming and J lost 4 bases, with 12 bases between them. CDR3 amino acids: CASSLASGPATEAFF. The DNA for the CDR3 is TGTGCCAGCAGCTTAGCGTCAGGGCCCGCCACTGAAGCTTTCTTT.

The CDR3 region is CASSLVSRDPTYEQYF. The DNA for the CDR3 is TGTGCCAGCAGCTTGGTGAGCAGGGACCCTACCTACGAGCAGTACTTC. The rearrangement links TRBV5-4 to TRBJ2-7; the D gene could be TRBD1 or TRBD2 (5 bases each). The CDR3 has 16 amino acids. The V end lost 0 bases, the J end lost 2 bases, and 15 bases lay between the germline ends. In germline, CDR1 is SGHNT, CDR2 YYREEE (reference sequence).

The chain joins TRBV5-8 to TRBJ1-2; D not certain. Germline V gives CDR1 SGHTS, CDR2 YDEGEE. The CDR3 sequence is 14 residues long. Trimming shortened V by 1 base and J by 4 bases, and 11 bases separated the two germline ends. The CDR3 region has the DNA TGTGCCAGCAGCTTGACCGGACCCTTCTATGGCTACACCTTC. It yields the protein CASSLTGPFYGYTF.

As DNA, the CDR3 is TGTGCCATGCGGGACGGGGGCGACACCGGGGAGCTGTTTTTT. Translating it yields CAMRDGGDTGELFF. J is TRBJ2-2 and V is TRBV10-3, with D perhaps given as TRBD1 or TRBD2 (6 bases each). The CDR3 covers 14 residues. Germline V gene sequence: CDR1 ENHRY, CDR2 SYGVKD. Trimming left V 9 bases short and J 3 bases short, with 14 bases between.

The chain combines TRBV18 with TRBJ2-3; a possible D gene is TRBD1 (6 bases). There are 16 residues in the CDR3. The V and J ends lost 6 bases and 0 bases respectively, with 16 bases between them. CDR1 KGHSH and CDR2 LQKENI come from the germline V gene. CDR3 protein: CASSRQTGLSTDTQYF. The CDR3 nucleotides read TGTGCCAGCTCTCGGCAAACAGGGCTTAGCACAGATACGCAGTATTTT.

V and J are TRBV5-4 and TRBJ1-6, with a possible D match to TRBD1 (5 bases). The CDR3 covers 17 residues. CDR1 is SGHNT and CDR2 is YYREEE in the germline V gene (reference sequence). V was pared by 4 bases and J by 6 bases, with 20 bases between. The CDR3 DNA reads TGTGCCAGCAGCGACCGCCGGCAGGGCGCCATTAATTCACCCCTCCACTTT. Amino acid sequence: CASSDRRQGAINSPLHF.

The rearrangement uses TRBV29-1 and TRBJ2-3; 8 bases fit TRBD2. The length of the CDR3 is 15 residues. CDR1 is SQVTM and CDR2 is ANQGSEA in the germline V gene. V lost 4 bases, J lost 0 bases, and 6 bases stayed unmatched. The CDR3 DNA follows: TGCAGCGTTGGAGCGGGGGTCTCTAGCACAGATACGCAGTATTTT. Amino acids: CSVGAGVSSTDTQYF.

This clone was counted once. The chain has TRBV5-1 and TRBJ2-5, with TRBD2 matching 13 bases. Germline CDR1 SGHRS, CDR2 YFSETQ. The CDR3 spans 15 residues. Losses at the gene ends were 3 bases for V and 5 bases for J; bases not matched to a gene: 4. This chain's CDR3 is CASSSGTSGVETQYF. The CDR3 nucleotides are TGCGCCAGCAGCTCGGGGACTAGCGGGGTGGAGACCCAGTACTTC.

V is TRBV19 and J is TRBJ1-5; TRBD1 is a possible D gene (5 bases). CDR3 length: 15 amino acids. The ends were cut back, 4 bases at V and 0 bases at J, with 10 bases in the middle. In germline, CDR1 is LNHDA, CDR2 SQIVND (reference sequence). The CDR3 sequence: CASSTTEVSNQPQHF. CDR3 sequence (DNA): TGTGCCAGTAGTACGACAGAAGTTAGCAATCAGCCCCAGCATTTT.

The chain links TRBV4-1 to TRBJ1-4; D possibly corresponds to TRBD1 (6 bases). V shed 1 base and J shed 4 bases, with 13 bases lying between them. In germline, CDR1 is MGHRA, CDR2 YSYEKL. The CDR3 length is 16 residues. DNA for the CDR3: TGCGCCAGCAGCCAAGGGTCGGCAGGGGTTAATGAAAAACTGTTTTTT. Its translation: CASSQGSAGVNEKLFF.

This clone was seen a handful of times. The rearrangement joins TRBV7-2 to TRBJ2-4; the D gene is possibly TRBD1 (6 bases). V was trimmed by 5 bases and J by 2 bases, leaving 13 bases between them. This CDR3 is 15 amino acids long. Germline-derived CDR1 and CDR2 are SGHTA and FQGNSA. DNA of the CDR3: TGTGCCAGCAGCCAGAGCCGGGACACCAAAAACATTCAGTACTTC. Protein: CASSQSRDTKNIQYF.

The V call is TRBV7-3, the J call TRBJ2-7; 10 nucleotides line up with TRBD1. J lost 6 bases, V lost 5 bases, and 7 bases had no gene match. The CDR3 runs to 14 residues. Per germline, CDR1 SGHTA and CDR2 FQGTGA. The CDR3 loop is CASSRTGGQGEQYF. In DNA form, the CDR3 reads TGTGCCAGCAGCCGGACAGGGGGTCAGGGCGAGCAGTACTTC.

The rearrangement links TRBV7-9 to TRBJ2-5; the match to TRBD2 covers 10 bases. The CDR3 length is 17 residues. The germline V gene has CDR1 SEHNR and CDR2 FQNEAQ (reference sequence). J gave up 5 bases and V 2 bases, and 11 bases lay outside the gene matches. CDR3 loop: CASSLRVRLAGEETQYF. The CDR3 nucleotides read TGTGCCAGCAGCTTAAGGGTTCGGCTAGCGGGGGAGGAGACCCAGTACTTC. The variable domain in full, completed from reference TRBV7-9 and TRBJ2-5, reads DTGVSQNPRHKITKRGQNVTFRCDPISEHNRLYWYRQTLGQGPEFLTYFQNEAQLEKSRLLSDRFSAERPKGSFSTLEIQRTEQGDSAMYLCASSLRVRLAGEETQYFGPGTRLLVL.

In the case of this clone: It may be a read error: a sequence one base away is much more abundant. Other DNA sequences in the sample encode the same CDR3. The V call is TRBV18, the J call TRBJ2-7; D not certain. The CDR3 sequence is 12 residues long. V was shortened by 3 bases and J by 0 bases, with 3 bases between the two germline ends. Per the germline V gene, CDR1 is KGHSH and CDR2 is LQKENI. CDR3 residues: CASSPASYEQYF. In DNA form, the CDR3 reads TGTGCCAGCTCACCCGCCTCCTACGAGCAGTACTTC.

The chain recombines TRBV7-2 with TRBJ1-1; TRBD1 aligns across 7 bases. Germline V lookup: CDR1 SGHTA, CDR2 FQGNSA. The CDR3 loop spans 13 amino acids. The V and J ends lost 5 bases and 10 bases, in that order; junction bases with no gene match: 10. CDR3 sequence: CASSGDYRGRAFF. CDR3 bases: TGTGCCAGCAGCGGGGACTACAGGGGTAGAGCTTTCTTT.

This clone was counted once. A single base is all that separates this from a far larger clone, so a read error is likely. The genes are TRBV11-3 and TRBJ1-1; D not resolved. Deletions cut 0 bases from V and 0 bases from J, with 2 bases between. CDR3 length: 13 amino acids. Germline assignment: CDR1 SGHNT and CDR2 YENEEA. CDR3 protein: CASSLDMNTEAFF. In DNA form, the CDR3 reads TGTGCCAGCAGCTTAGATATGAACACTGAAGCTTTCTTT.

The CDR3 is CASSFRDRGGYEQYF. The CDR3 bases are TGTGCCAGCAGTTTCCGGGACAGGGGAGGCTACGAGCAGTACTTC. The chain is built from TRBV28 and TRBJ2-7, with 10 nucleotides matching TRBD1. Trimming took 3 bases from V and 3 from J; bases not matched to a gene: 5. The germline V gene has CDR1 MDHEN and CDR2 SYDVKM. This CDR3 region has 15 residues.

There are a few counts of this clone. The V call is TRBV18, the J call TRBJ1-1, with D uncertain. Trimming cost V 2 bases and J 1 base, with 11 bases left between them. CDR1 is KGHSH and CDR2 is LQKENI in the germline V gene. This CDR3 contains 15 residues. The CDR3: CASSPDPHPNTEAFF. The CDR3 nucleotides read TGTGCCAGCTCACCAGACCCACACCCGAACACTGAAGCTTTCTTT. Full variable domain (rest looked up from reference TRBV18 and TRBJ1-1): NAGVMQNPRHLVRRRGQEARLRCSPMKGHSHVYWYRQLPEEGLKFMVYLQKENIIDESGMPKERFSAEFPKEGPSILRIQQVVRGDSAAYFCASSPDPHPNTEAFFGQGTRLTVV.

The chain uses TRBV5-1 and TRBJ2-1, with 9 bases identical to TRBD2. V was clipped by 0 bases and J by 8 bases; unmatched bases: 9. CDR3 size: 16 residues. Germline V gene data show CDR1 as SGHRS and CDR2 as YFSETQ. Here the CDR3 reads CASSLGGTSLRDEQFF. The CDR3, as DNA: TGCGCCAGCAGCTTGGGTGGGACTAGCCTTCGCGATGAGCAGTTCTTC.

The chain couples TRBV10-3 to TRBJ2-2; no clear D. Trimming took 4 bases from V and 4 from J, leaving 7 bases between them. CDR1 ENHRY and CDR2 SYGVKD come from the germline V gene. This CDR3 region has 13 residues. The DNA for the CDR3 is TGTGCCATCAGTGCACAAACCACCGGGGAGCTGTTTTTT. Translating it yields CAISAQTTGELFF.

The chain uses TRBV18 and TRBJ1-3, with 7 nucleotides matching TRBD1. The CDR3 totals 17 residues. The V gene end was trimmed by 2 bases and the J gene end by 0 bases; junction bases not matched to a gene: 7. Germline V CDR1 and CDR2: KGHSH, LQKENI. CDR3 amino acids: CASSPNTGASSGNTIYF. CDR3 in DNA: TGTGCCAGCTCACCAAATACAGGGGCGAGCTCTGGAAACACCATATATTTT.

The chain combines TRBV10-3 with TRBJ2-7; a possible D gene is TRBD1 (6 bases). The CDR3 loop spans 15 amino acids. The V end was cut by 4 bases, the J end by 7 bases, with 20 bases between. Germline V gene lookup returns CDR1 ENHRY and CDR2 SYGVKD. CDR3 region: CAISVGLGSRGEQYF. The DNA for the CDR3 is TGTGCCATCAGTGTCGGACTCGGTTCAAGGGGGGAGCAGTACTTC.

This clone was observed a single time. The V call is TRBV11-2, the J call TRBJ1-5; D remains unclear. Trimming stripped 5 bases from V and 1 base from J, with 12 bases between. The CDR3 spans 15 residues. Germline V gene lookup returns CDR1 SGHAT and CDR2 FQNNGV. The CDR3 coding sequence is TGTGCCAGCAGCCCCGGGTCGGGGAGCAATCAGCCCCAGCATTTT. Its protein is CASSPGSGSNQPQHF.

This clone was recorded only once. A single base is all that separates this from a far larger clone, so a read error is likely. Other DNA sequences in this sample translate to the same CDR3. The chain carries TRBV6-5 and TRBJ1-1; D remains ambiguous. The CDR3 has 12 residues. CDR1 MNHEY and CDR2 SVGAGI come from the germline V gene. CDR3 region: CASSQGGIEAFF. The CDR3 nucleotides read TGTGCCAGCAGTCAAGGAGGCATTGAAGCTTTTTTT.

This sequence joins TRBV2 and TRBJ1-1; perhaps TRBD1 as D (6 bases). The CDR3 loop spans 14 amino acids. From germline, CDR1 is SNHLY and CDR2 FYNNEI. The V end lost 6 bases, the J end lost 0 bases, and 11 bases lay between the germline ends. This chain's CDR3 is CASSMGALNTEAFF. The CDR3 DNA follows: TGTGCCAGCAGCATGGGGGCACTGAACACTGAAGCTTTCTTT.

This chain joins TRBV6-1 and TRBJ2-7; perhaps TRBD2 as D (5 bases). The CDR3 is made up of 14 amino acids. Between the trimmed V and J ends, which lost 3 bases and 3 bases, there was a span of 12 bases. CDR1 is MNHNS, CDR2 SASEGT, per germline. The CDR3: CASSEGDLSYEQYF. DNA for the CDR3: TGTGCCAGCAGTGAGGGAGATTTAAGCTACGAGCAGTACTTC.

The genes are TRBV5-1 and TRBJ2-7; the D call may be TRBD1 or TRBD2 (6 bases each). Germline V CDR1 and CDR2: SGHRS, YFSETQ. CDR3 length equals 14 residues. Trimming shortened V by 4 bases and J by 4 bases, and 15 bases separated the two germline ends. In DNA form, the CDR3 reads TGCGCCAGCAGCATGGGTCGGGGGCTATACGAGCAGTACTTC. This codes for CASSMGRGLYEQYF. The variable domain in full, with the rest retrieved from reference TRBV5-1 and TRBJ2-7, is KAGVTQTPRYLIKTRGQQVTLSCSPISGHRSVSWYQQTPGQGLQFLFEYFSETQRNKGNFPGRFSGRQFSNSRSEMNVSTLELGDSALYLCASSMGRGLYEQYFGPGTRLTVT.

J is TRBJ1-6 and V is TRBV9; no clear D gene. The CDR3 spans 14 residues. Germline V gene lookup returns CDR1 SGDLS and CDR2 YYNGEE. Between the trimmed V and J ends, which lost 4 bases and 7 bases, there was a span of 12 bases. CDR3 amino acids: CASSSLRGNSPLHF. In DNA form, the CDR3 reads TGTGCCAGCAGCTCCCTGAGAGGGAATTCACCCCTCCACTTT. Together with reference TRBV9 and TRBJ1-6, the CDR3 gives the full variable domain: DSGVTQTPKHLITATGQRVTLRCSPRSGDLSVYWYQQSLDQGLQFLIQYYNGEERAKGNILERFSAQQFPDLHSELNLSSLELGDSALYFCASSSLRGNSPLHFGNGTRLTVT.